The 9 T cell receptor beta chains given below trace back to one sample, sequenced in a study of T cell responses to AZD1222 COVID-19 vaccine. TCRdb's table, derived via immunoSEQ multiplex PCR, lists solely in-frame clones and lacks some. Among 75,000 to 100,000 clones listed, 88% were seen once. Sequencing was performed on peripheral blood, taken on day 0 of AZD1222 vaccination. Every receptor here comes from an adult in good health.

This CDR3 is CASSLREGGSVSTEAFF. The CDR3 bases are TGTGCCAGCAGTCTCCGTGAGGGGGGGAGTGTTAGCACTGAAGCTTTCTTT. The chain employs TRBV25-1 and TRBJ1-1, with D possibly TRBD1 on 6 matching bases. CDR1 MGHDK and CDR2 SYGVNS come from the germline V gene. Trimming left V 5 bases short and J 4 bases short, with 23 bases between. The CDR3 sequence is 17 residues long.

This rearrangement joins TRBV5-4 to TRBJ2-5, with D possibly TRBD2 on 5 matching bases. The germline gives CDR1 SGHNT, CDR2 YYREEE (reference sequence). The V end was cut by 0 bases, the J end by 2 bases, with 8 bases between. This CDR3 has 14 amino acids. The CDR3 sequence: CASSLGRRQETQYF. CDR3 bases: TGTGCCAGCAGCTTGGGGCGGAGGCAAGAGACCCAGTACTTC.

The chain joins TRBV11-2 to TRBJ1-1; D is uncertain. The germline V and J ends were trimmed by 5 bases and 1 base, with 11 bases remaining between them. Germline assignment: CDR1 SGHAT and CDR2 FQNNGV. The CDR3 consists of 14 residues. CDR3 nucleotides: TGTGCCAGCAGCCTTAGGCCCCGGAACACTGAAGCTTTCTTT. As protein: CASSLRPRNTEAFF.

This clone was seen a single time. The CDR3 sequence: CASSRGWGNQPQHF. The CDR3 nucleotides read TGTGCCAGCAGTCGCGGATGGGGGAATCAGCCCCAGCATTTT. V usage is TRBV28 and J usage is TRBJ1-5; possibly TRBD1 for D (5 bases). Germline CDR1 is MDHEN and CDR2 is SYDVKM. The CDR3 covers 14 residues. V shed 5 bases and J shed 4 bases, with 12 bases lying between them.

V usage is TRBV19 and J usage is TRBJ1-2; D remains unclear. The CDR3 is 12 amino acids. V was trimmed by 7 bases and J by 4 bases, leaving 10 bases between them. CDR1 and CDR2 from the germline V gene are LNHDA and SQIVND (reference sequence). The chain's CDR3 is CASTSGGYGYTF. The CDR3 coding sequence is TGTGCCAGTACTTCCGGAGGCTATGGCTACACCTTC.

The chain recombines TRBV14 with TRBJ1-1; perhaps TRBD1 as D (5 bases). There are 17 residues in the CDR3. V was cut by 2 bases and J by 6 bases, with 22 bases left in between. CDR1 and CDR2 from the germline V gene are SGHDN and FVKESK. The CDR3 loop reads CASSQWGGIGFYAEAFF. CDR3 bases: TGTGCCAGCAGCCAATGGGGCGGAATAGGTTTTTACGCTGAAGCTTTCTTT.

The chain joins TRBV4-1 to TRBJ1-2; 9 bases line up with TRBD1. Germline CDR1 MGHRA, CDR2 YSYEKL. Germline trimming cut 0 bases from V and 4 bases from J; bases unmatched to any gene: 15. The CDR3 consists of 19 residues. The CDR3 protein is CASSQEFRDRVASSYGYTF. CDR3 nucleotide sequence: TGCGCCAGCAGCCAAGAATTCCGGGACAGGGTCGCCTCGAGCTATGGCTACACCTTC.

The chain recombines TRBV28 with TRBJ2-1; 8 bases match TRBD2. Germline V gene lookup returns CDR1 MDHEN and CDR2 SYDVKM. The CDR3 has 16 residues. The trim removed 6 bases at V and 4 bases at J, leaving 11 bases unmatched. The CDR3 loop is CASSSLSGGSYNEQFF. As DNA, the CDR3 is TGTGCCAGCAGCTCCTTGTCGGGGGGGTCTTACAATGAGCAGTTCTTC.

This chain joins TRBV7-2 and TRBJ2-5; TRBD1 agrees at 8 bases. In germline, CDR1 is SGHTA, CDR2 FQGNSA. The CDR3 totals 16 residues. V gave up 6 bases and J gave up 6 bases; unmatched junction bases: 15. This chain's CDR3 is CASSLQGVLVVKTQYF. The CDR3 DNA sequence: TGTGCCAGCAGTTTACAGGGGGTGCTGGTCGTTAAGACCCAGTACTTC.